The rows below give T cell receptor beta chains drawn from one sample of a study of PD-1 blockade in classical Hodgkin lymphoma. Here immunoSEQ multiplex PCR was the method, and the copy in TCRdb shows in-frame clones only, minus some. In the table there are roughly 25,000 clones, roughly two thirds of which are singletons. Sequencing used peripheral blood mononuclear cells (PBMCs), obtained before the second cycle of nivolumab. These receptor sequences come from a human donor with classical Hodgkin lymphoma. The CDR3 runs from the conserved cysteine through the conserved F or W. D genes are given only for firm matches. Size is stated for part of the rows, as once, few or many counts, or as a class when the clone is expanded.

cdr3_nt cdr3_aa v_call d_call clone_size j_call
TGTGCCAGCAGCCTGACCCGGGACAGTGACGAGCAGTACTTC CASSLTRDSDEQYF TRBV7-9 TRBD1 NA TRBJ2-7
TGCGCCAGCAGTGGGTACACAGATACGCAGTATTTT CASSGYTDTQYF TRBV10-1 NA once TRBJ2-3
TGTGCCAGCAGCTTGGCGATGGAGGTTTATGGCTACACCTTC CASSLAMEVYGYTF TRBV5-4 NA NA TRBJ1-2
TGTGCCACCACCGTTAGGGACAGGGGAGGGAAGACCCAGTACTTC CATTVRDRGGKTQYF TRBV2 TRBD1 NA TRBJ2-5
TGTGCCAGCAGTTACCGGGCCTCTAAGACGTCACCCCTCCACTTT CASSYRASKTSPLHF TRBV6-5 NA NA TRBJ1-6
TGTGCCAGCAGTTACCAGGTAGAGCCTAACTATGGCTACACCTTC CASSYQVEPNYGYTF TRBV6-6 NA NA TRBJ1-2
TGTGCCAGCAGCTCACGGTCCTCCTACGAGCAGTACTTC CASSSRSSYEQYF TRBV7-2 NA many TRBJ2-7
TGCAGTGCTAGGCCGAGCACTGAAGCTTTCTTT CSARPSTEAFF TRBV20-1 NA few TRBJ1-1
TGTGCCAGCAGAATAGCGGGGTTATACAATGAGCAGTTCTTC CASRIAGLYNEQFF TRBV6-5 TRBD2 NA TRBJ2-1
TGTGCCAGCAGTTCCGGGGGGTCCGAGCAGTACTTC CASSSGGSEQYF TRBV7-8 TRBD2 NA TRBJ2-7
TGTGCCAGCAGCGTTAGGACAGGGGGCGACACCGGGGAGCTGTTTTTT CASSVRTGGDTGELFF TRBV9 TRBD1 NA TRBJ2-2
TGCGCCAGCAGCTTGGTTTCCGGGGGGCCCTACGAGCAGTACTTC CASSLVSGGPYEQYF TRBV5-1 NA NA TRBJ2-7
TGTGCCAGCAGGGCGGAAGTAACGGTAGAGACCCAGTACTTC CASRAEVTVETQYF TRBV2 NA NA TRBJ2-5
TGTGCCAGCAGCCCCTATAACACCGGGGAGCTGTTTTTT CASSPYNTGELFF TRBV11-3 NA NA TRBJ2-2
TGCGCCAGCAGCTTGGTAGTCGGGGCCTACAATGAGCAGTTCTTC CASSLVVGAYNEQFF TRBV5-1 NA NA TRBJ2-1
TGCGCCAGCAGCCAAGATTCTGAGGGAGGACCGTACAATGAGCAGTTCTTC CASSQDSEGGPYNEQFF TRBV4-3 NA NA TRBJ2-1
TGCGCCAGCACCGCAGGGGGGCCAAGGGAGACCCAGTACTTC CASTAGGPRETQYF TRBV5-1 NA NA TRBJ2-5
TGTGCCAGCAGTGGCGGGTATGGCTACACCTTC CASSGGYGYTF TRBV6-4 NA NA TRBJ1-2
TGTGCCAGCACCTTATGGGAGGGTTCACCCCTCCACTTT CASTLWEGSPLHF TRBV2 NA NA TRBJ1-6
TGTGCCGCAAGGGGTTCGGGAGAGCAGTACTTC CAARGSGEQYF TRBV6-6 NA NA TRBJ2-7
TGCGCCAGCAGCCAAGAGGAGGGGACAGGGGGCGAGGGAGGGCCGCTAAATGAGCAGTTCTTC CASSQEEGTGGEGGPLNEQFF TRBV4-1 TRBD1 NA TRBJ2-1
TGTGCCAGCAGTTTAGGGGGCCTGTACCTCTCTGAAGCTTTCTTT CASSLGGLYLSEAFF TRBV6-1 TRBD1 few TRBJ1-1
TGTGCCAGCGTTCTTGCGGGGAAGGCGTACGAGCAGTACTTC CASVLAGKAYEQYF TRBV21-1 NA NA TRBJ2-7
TGTGCCAGCAGCTCGCGACAGGGGCGGTTAAATAACTATGGCTACACCTTC CASSSRQGRLNNYGYTF TRBV5-6 TRBD1 NA TRBJ1-2
TGCGCCAGCAGCCGAGAAGCGGGGGACACTGAAGCTTTCTTT CASSREAGDTEAFF TRBV4-3 NA NA TRBJ1-1
TGTGCCACCAGCAGTCATCTAGGGGGCCAGGGGACCCAGTACTTC CATSSHLGGQGTQYF TRBV15 TRBD1 few TRBJ2-5
TGCGCCAGCAGCTTGGAGACAGGGCATGAAAAACTGTTTTTT CASSLETGHEKLFF TRBV5-1 TRBD1 medium-sized TRBJ1-4
TGTGCCAGCAGCTACGAGGGGGATTCACCCCTCCACTTT CASSYEGDSPLHF TRBV6-5 NA NA TRBJ1-6
TGTGCCAGCAGCTTGGCGGGGAGGGTGGGGGAGACCCAGTACTTC CASSLAGRVGETQYF TRBV5-6 TRBD2 NA TRBJ2-5
TGTGCCAGTAGTACCTTGGGGGCTACCGGGGAGCTGTTTTTT CASSTLGATGELFF TRBV19 NA NA TRBJ2-2
TGTGCCAGCAGTTACCTGAAAACCTACGAGCAGTACTTC CASSYLKTYEQYF TRBV6-6 NA few TRBJ2-7
TGCGCCAGCAGCTCTACCACAGGGGACTATGGCTACACCTTC CASSSTTGDYGYTF TRBV5-1 TRBD1 NA TRBJ1-2
TGTGCCAGCAGCACCCCCCCCTATGGCTGCACCTTC CASSTPPYGCTF TRBV6-6 NA NA TRBJ1-2
TGCGCCAGCAGCTTGCCGACGCCCCGGAACTATGGCTACACCTTC CASSLPTPRNYGYTF TRBV5-1 NA few TRBJ1-2
TGTGCCAGCAGCTTGGCCCTAACTAATGAAAAACTGTTTTTT CASSLALTNEKLFF TRBV5-8 NA NA TRBJ1-4
TGCAGTGCTAGAGAAGGAGAGACCCAGTACTTC CSAREGETQYF TRBV20-1 NA few TRBJ2-5
TGTGCCAGCACTTCCCCCCGGCAGCCTCCTGGCTACACCTTC CASTSPRQPPGYTF TRBV5-8 NA NA TRBJ1-2
TGTGCCAGCAGTATCCGGGACTCGGGGGATACGCAGTATTTT CASSIRDSGDTQYF TRBV28 NA NA TRBJ2-3
TGTGCCAGCAGTTTATGGGGGAGAGGGCAAGAGACCCAGTACTTC CASSLWGRGQETQYF TRBV28 NA NA TRBJ2-5
TGTGCCAGCATCCGGGAACAGAATTCTAACTATGGCTACACCTTC CASIREQNSNYGYTF TRBV6-1 NA once TRBJ1-2
TGTGCCAGCAGGCTTCCGGGACAGGGGAATGGCTACACCTTC CASRLPGQGNGYTF TRBV28 TRBD1 NA TRBJ1-2
TGTGCCAGCAGTGCCGCATTCACCGGGGAGCTGTTTTTT CASSAAFTGELFF TRBV2 NA medium-sized TRBJ2-2
TGTGCCACACTCGAGGGACAGGGGCGCGAAAAACTGTTTTTT CATLEGQGREKLFF TRBV10-3 TRBD1 few TRBJ1-4
TGTGCCAGCAGTTTAACCCCAGGGCTCTCCTACGAGCAGTACTTC CASSLTPGLSYEQYF TRBV27 NA medium-sized TRBJ2-7
TGTGCCAGCAGTTTCGGTCCTGTCAATGAGCAGTTCTTC CASSFGPVNEQFF TRBV27 NA NA TRBJ2-1
TGTGCCAGCACCAAACTTAGCGGAGAGCAGTACTTC CASTKLSGEQYF TRBV6-5 NA NA TRBJ2-7
TGTGCCAGCAGCCAGCCGGGACAGTTCTCTGGAAACACCATATATTTT CASSQPGQFSGNTIYF TRBV14 TRBD1 NA TRBJ1-3
TGTGCCAGCAGCCTGGGACAGGTTAGCAATCAGCCCCAGCATTTT CASSLGQVSNQPQHF TRBV5-6 TRBD1 NA TRBJ1-5
TGTGCCAGCAGTCGAAACAGGGATAGCAATCAGCCCCAGCATTTT CASSRNRDSNQPQHF TRBV6-6 NA NA TRBJ1-5
TGTGCCAGTAGCGGGACAGGGGCCCAGAGGGGCTATGGCTACACCTTC CASSGTGAQRGYGYTF TRBV19 TRBD1 few TRBJ1-2
TGCGCCAGCAGCTTGGAGGGACAGACCTACAATGAGCAGTTCTTC CASSLEGQTYNEQFF TRBV5-1 TRBD1 NA TRBJ2-1
TGTGCCAGCAGCTATCGCCGGGGACTCGTCGTTTCGGAGACCCAGTACTTC CASSYRRGLVVSETQYF TRBV5-6 NA NA TRBJ2-5
TGTGCCAGCAGCCTAAGTCGGCCCCAGGAGACCCAGTACTTC CASSLSRPQETQYF TRBV7-9 NA NA TRBJ2-5
TGCGCCAGCAGCCAAGAAGGTGTCCAGGGGACGCGGCAGTTCTTC CASSQEGVQGTRQFF TRBV4-3 NA once TRBJ2-1
TGTGCCAGTAGTACGACAGGGTGGTACGAAAAACTGTTTTTT CASSTTGWYEKLFF TRBV19 TRBD1 NA TRBJ1-4
TGTGCCAGCAGCTTAGTCGAGACCCAGTACTTC CASSLVETQYF TRBV11-2 NA NA TRBJ2-5
TGTGCCAGCAGCTTAGATCCAGGCTACGAGCAGTACTTC CASSLDPGYEQYF TRBV7-2 NA NA TRBJ2-7
TGTGCCAGCAGCCGATTGGGACTAGCGTATGAGCAGTTCTTC CASSRLGLAYEQFF TRBV27 TRBD2 NA TRBJ2-1
TGTGCCAGCAGCGTAGGGAACGGGAGGGGGGAGACCCAGTACTTC CASSVGNGRGETQYF TRBV9 TRBD2 few TRBJ2-5